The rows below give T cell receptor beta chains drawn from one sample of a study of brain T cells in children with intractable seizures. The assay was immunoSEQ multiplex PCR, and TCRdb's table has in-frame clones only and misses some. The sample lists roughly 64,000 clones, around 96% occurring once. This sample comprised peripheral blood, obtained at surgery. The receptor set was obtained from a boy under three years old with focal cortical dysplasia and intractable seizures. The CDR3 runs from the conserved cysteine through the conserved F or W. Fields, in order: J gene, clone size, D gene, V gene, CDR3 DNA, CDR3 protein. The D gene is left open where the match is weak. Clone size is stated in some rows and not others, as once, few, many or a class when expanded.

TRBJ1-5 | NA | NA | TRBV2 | TGTGCCAGCAGTGACTTGGGCAGGGGTGAACAGCCCCAGCATTTT | CASSDLGRGEQPQHF
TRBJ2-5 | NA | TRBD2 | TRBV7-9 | TGTGCCAGCAGCTTTACAGCGGGGGCGTATCAAGAGACCCAGTACTTC | CASSFTAGAYQETQYF
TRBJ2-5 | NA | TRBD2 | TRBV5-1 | TGCGCCAGCAGCTTGCTCCTAGCGGGGGGCTTACAAGAGACCCAGTACTTC | CASSLLLAGGLQETQYF
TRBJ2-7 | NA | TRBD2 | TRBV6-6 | TGTGCCAGCAGTTACGGGGGGACTACCGAGCAGTACTTC | CASSYGGTTEQYF
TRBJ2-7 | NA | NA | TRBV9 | TGTGCCAGCAGCAGAGGGGCCACCAGGGTCCACGAGCAGTACTTC | CASSRGATRVHEQYF
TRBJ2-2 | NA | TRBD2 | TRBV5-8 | TGTGCCAGCAGCTTTCGACTAGCGCACGTTAGGAACACCGGGGAGCTGTTTTTT | CASSFRLAHVRNTGELFF
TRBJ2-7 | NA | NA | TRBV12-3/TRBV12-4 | TGTGCCAGCAGTTTTGGCGGGGCTCGGGAGCAGTACTTC | CASSFGGAREQYF
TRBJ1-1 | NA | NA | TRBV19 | TGTGCCAGTAGTATCTTCCCAACCGACAGAGATCCTATGAACACTGAAGCTTTCTTT | CASSIFPTDRDPMNTEAFF
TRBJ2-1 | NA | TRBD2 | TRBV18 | TGTGCCAGCTCCCGTATGACTAGCGGGACAAACAATGAGCAGTTCTTC | CASSRMTSGTNNEQFF
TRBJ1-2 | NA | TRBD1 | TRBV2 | TGTGCCAGCAACAGGGGTAACTATGGCTACACCTTC | CASNRGNYGYTF
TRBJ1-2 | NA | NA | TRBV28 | TGTGCCAGCAGCCCCCTTCTTGCTAACTATGGCTACACCTTC | CASSPLLANYGYTF
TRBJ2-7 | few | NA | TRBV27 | TGTGCCAGCAGTGTTCCCCTCGAGCAGTACTTC | CASSVPLEQYF
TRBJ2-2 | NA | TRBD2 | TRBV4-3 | TGCGCCAGCAGCCAAGATAACCCTAGCGGTAACACCGGGGAGCTGTTTTTT | CASSQDNPSGNTGELFF
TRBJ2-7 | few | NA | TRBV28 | TGTGCCAGCAGTCCCGCCTACGAGCAGTACTTC | CASSPAYEQYF
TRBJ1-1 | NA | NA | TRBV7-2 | TGTGCCAGCTTCTTTCGGGGTACCACTGAAGCTTTCTTT | CASFFRGTTEAFF
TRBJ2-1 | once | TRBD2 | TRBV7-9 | TGTGCCAGCAGATCGGGACTAGCGCAGGGTAGGAATGAGCAGTTCTTC | CASRSGLAQGRNEQFF
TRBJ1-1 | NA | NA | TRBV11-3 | TGTGCCAGCAGCCGGACAACGAACACTGAAGCTTTCTTT | CASSRTTNTEAFF
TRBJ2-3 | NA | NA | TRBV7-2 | TGTGCCAGCAGCGAACTTCATAGCACAGATACGCAGTATTTT | CASSELHSTDTQYF
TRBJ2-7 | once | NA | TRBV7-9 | TGTGCCAGCTCCCTAGACAGGTCCTTAGGCTACGAGCAGTACTTC | CASSLDRSLGYEQYF
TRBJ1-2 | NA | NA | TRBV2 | TGTGCCAGCAGTGAACAGGGCTATGGCTACACCTTC | CASSEQGYGYTF
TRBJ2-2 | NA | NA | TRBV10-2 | TGCGCCAGCAGCCCCGGCCCAAGGACCGGGGAGCTGTTTTTT | CASSPGPRTGELFF
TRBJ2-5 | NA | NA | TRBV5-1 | TGCGCCAGCAGCTTGCAGGGAAGCCAAGAGACCCAGTACTTC | CASSLQGSQETQYF
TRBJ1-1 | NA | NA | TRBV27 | TGTGCCAGCAGTTTATCTGAATTGCAGGCCGTGAACACTGAAGCTTTCTTT | CASSLSELQAVNTEAFF
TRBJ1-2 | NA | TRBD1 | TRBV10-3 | TGTGCCATCAGTTGGGACAGGGTTAGTGGCTACACCTTC | CAISWDRVSGYTF
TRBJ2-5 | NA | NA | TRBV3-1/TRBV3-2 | TGTGCCAGCAGCCAAGATAGAAGGGGATGGGAGACCCAGTACTTC | CASSQDRRGWETQYF
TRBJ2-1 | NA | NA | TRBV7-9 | TGTGCCAGCAGCTTAGGGCCATACAATGAGCAGTTCTTC | CASSLGPYNEQFF
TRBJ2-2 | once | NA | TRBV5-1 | TGCGCCAGCACCGGACGGTCGAACACCGGGGAGCTGTTTTTT | CASTGRSNTGELFF
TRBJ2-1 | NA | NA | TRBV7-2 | TGTGCCAGCAGCTTTGAGACTAATCGCGATGAGCAGTTCTTC | CASSFETNRDEQFF
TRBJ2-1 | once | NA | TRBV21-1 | TGTGCCAGCAGCAAAAAGCGCCGGGTGGCGGGGGGCTGCAATGAGCAGTTCTTC | CASSKKRRVAGGCNEQFF
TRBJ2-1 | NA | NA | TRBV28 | TGTGCCAGCAGCCCCTGGTTTGGGCACTCCTACAATGAGCAGTTCTTC | CASSPWFGHSYNEQFF